These T cell receptor beta chains were read from a single sample in a study of T-cell memory formation after mild COVID-19. TCRdb analysed the 5' RACE reads with MiXCR anew, one entry per CDR3 protein. The sample carries 400,000 to 500,000 distinct CDR3 sequences, about 20% recorded once. Sequences were obtained from PBMCs or a T cell subset sorted from them (not recorded which). These receptor sequences come from an adult woman who had mild COVID-19 (a few samples of this study predate the infection). Cell type and time point are not known. The CDR3 runs from the conserved cysteine through the conserved F or W. Fields, in order: V gene, clone size, D gene, J gene, CDR3 protein, CDR3 DNA. A D gene is named only where the DNA matches it firmly. For some rows the clone size is stated as once, few or many, or as a class when expanded; others skip it.

TRBV5-1,many,-,TRBJ2-3,CASSLWRSTDTQYF,TGCGCCAGCAGCTTGTGGCGAAGCACAGATACGCAGTATTTT
TRBV7-9,-,-,TRBJ2-1,CASSLGFLLYNEQFF,TGTGCCAGCAGTTTAGGGTTTCTGTTATACAATGAGCAGTTCTTC
TRBV19,-,-,TRBJ2-2,CASSIEYGIRDTGELFF,TGTGCCAGTAGTATAGAGTATGGAATAAGGGACACCGGGGAGCTGTTTTTT
TRBV6-1,-,-,TRBJ2-5,CASQRPGEQETQYF,TGTGCCAGCCAACGGCCAGGGGAACAAGAGACCCAGTACTTC
TRBV7-9,few,TRBD2,TRBJ2-1,CASSLSGLGKTEQFF,TGTGCCAGCAGCTTATCGGGACTAGGAAAGACTGAGCAGTTCTTC
TRBV5-6,few,TRBD2,TRBJ2-7,CASSLALTSGRALYEQYF,TGTGCCAGCAGCTTGGCCCTGACTAGCGGGAGGGCTCTGTACGAGCAGTACTTC
TRBV6-2/TRBV6-3,few,-,TRBJ2-4,CASSYSSPGNIQYF,TGTGCCAGCAGTTATAGCTCACCCGGAAACATTCAGTACTTC
TRBV7-9,-,-,TRBJ1-6,CASSLETANSPLHF,TGTGCCAGCAGCCTAGAAACGGCTAATTCACCCCTCCACTTT
TRBV6-1,-,-,TRBJ2-7,CASSEQLYEQYF,TGTGCCAGCAGTGAACAACTATACGAGCAGTACTTC
TRBV6-1,many,-,TRBJ2-7,CASSEGVGIYEQYF,TGTGCCAGCAGTGAAGGGGTGGGTATCTACGAGCAGTACTTC
TRBV12-3/TRBV12-4,few,TRBD1,TRBJ2-7,CASSYDPGQNTYEQYF,TGTGCCAGCAGTTACGACCCGGGACAGAACACCTACGAGCAGTACTTC
TRBV12-3/TRBV12-4,few,TRBD1,TRBJ2-1,CASSSGTVNEQFF,TGTGCCAGCAGTTCCGGGACAGTCAATGAGCAGTTCTTC
TRBV3-1,-,-,TRBJ2-3,CASSQDGVSTDTQYF,TGTGCCAGCAGCCAAGATGGAGTTAGCACAGATACGCAGTATTTT
TRBV24-1,-,TRBD2,TRBJ2-3,CATSDPSGGRDTQYF,TGTGCCACCAGTGACCCGAGCGGGGGCCGTGATACGCAGTATTTT
TRBV7-2,many,-,TRBJ1-1,CASSPTRGDTEAFF,TGTGCCAGCAGCCCGACCAGGGGTGACACTGAAGCTTTCTTT
TRBV5-1,-,TRBD1,TRBJ1-1,CASSLIGQEIMNTEAFF,TGCGCCAGCAGCTTGATTGGACAGGAGATCATGAACACTGAAGCTTTCTTT
TRBV4-1,-,-,TRBJ2-1,CASSQVGSEQFF,TGCGCCAGCAGCCAAGTAGGGAGTGAGCAGTTCTTC
TRBV3-1,-,TRBD2,TRBJ2-2,CASSQVPTSGEAGELFF,TGTGCCAGCAGCCAAGTCCCGACTAGCGGGGAGGCCGGGGAGCTGTTTTTT
TRBV7-6,few,-,TRBJ2-1,CASSSRMNEQFF,TGTGCCAGCAGCTCTCGTATGAATGAGCAGTTCTTC
TRBV20-1,few,-,TRBJ1-3,CSARNSLGRGNTIYF,TGCAGTGCTAGAAACTCATTGGGCAGGGGAAACACCATATATTTT
TRBV10-3,few,TRBD2,TRBJ2-1,CAISESGSGNEQFF,TGTGCCATCAGTGAAAGCGGGAGTGGGAATGAGCAGTTCTTC
TRBV5-1,many,TRBD1,TRBJ2-1,CASSFGQGSGNEQFF,TGCGCCAGCAGCTTCGGACAGGGAAGCGGGAATGAGCAGTTCTTC
TRBV20-1,few,-,TRBJ2-3,CSASSGGATDTQYF,TGCAGTGCTAGCTCTGGAGGAGCGACAGATACGCAGTATTTT
TRBV6-5,few,-,TRBJ1-2,CASSYGIDGTYGYTF,TGTGCCAGCAGTTACGGGATTGACGGAACTTATGGCTACACCTTC
TRBV3-1,-,-,TRBJ1-4,CASSQVHNEKLFF,TGTGCCAGCAGCCAAGTACACAATGAAAAACTGTTTTTT
TRBV15,few,-,TRBJ1-1,CATSREAQGESEAFF,TGTGCCACCAGCAGAGAGGCCCAGGGTGAATCTGAAGCTTTCTTT
TRBV3-1,-,-,TRBJ2-5,CASSRRGPGTQYF,TGTGCCAGCAGCCGACGGGGACCGGGGACCCAGTACTTC
TRBV5-1,few,-,TRBJ1-2,CASSLSLGAHYGYTF,TGCGCCAGCAGCTTATCATTAGGGGCTCACTATGGCTACACCTTC